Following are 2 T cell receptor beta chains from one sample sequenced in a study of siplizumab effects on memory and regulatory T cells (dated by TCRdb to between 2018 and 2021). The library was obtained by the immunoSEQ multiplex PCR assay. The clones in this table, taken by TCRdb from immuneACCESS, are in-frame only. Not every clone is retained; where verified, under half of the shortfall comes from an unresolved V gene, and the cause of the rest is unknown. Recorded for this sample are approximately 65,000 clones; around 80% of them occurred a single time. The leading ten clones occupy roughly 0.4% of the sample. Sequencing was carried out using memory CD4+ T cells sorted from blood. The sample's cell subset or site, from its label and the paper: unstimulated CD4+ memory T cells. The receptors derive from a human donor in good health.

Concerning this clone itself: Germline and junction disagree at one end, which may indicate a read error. CDR3 coding DNA: TGTGCCAGCAGCCAAGTCATGGGGGGGCCAACAGATTCGCAGTATTTT. It specifies CASSQVMGGPTDSQYF. The chain employs TRBV13 and TRBJ2-3; TRBD2 is a possible D gene (7 bases). In germline, CDR1 is PRHDT, CDR2 FYEKMQ (reference sequence). CDR3 length: 16 amino acids.

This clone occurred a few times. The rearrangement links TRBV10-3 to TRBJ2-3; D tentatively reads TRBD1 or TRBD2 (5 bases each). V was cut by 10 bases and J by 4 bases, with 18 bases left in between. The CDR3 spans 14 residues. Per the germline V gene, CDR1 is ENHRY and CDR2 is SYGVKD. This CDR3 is CATTGRWESDTQYF. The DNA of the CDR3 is TGTGCCACCACGGGGCGATGGGAATCAGATACGCAGTATTTT.